Below are 27 T cell receptor beta chains sequenced from a single sample in a study of Graves' ophthalmopathy and Graves' hyperthyroidism. Using RNA transcripts, the TCR beta CDR3 regions were amplified. Second-round multiplex PCR followed a first-round RT-PCR using HTBI primers. TCRdb re-analysed the multiplex PCR reads in MiXCR, keeping a single row per CDR3 protein. The sample records about 410,000 distinct CDR3 sequences, around 19% being singletons. The sample taken for sequencing was peripheral blood. These receptors all stem from a woman under 30 with Graves' ophthalmopathy.

The chain couples TRBV12-3 or TRBV12-4 to TRBJ1-1; D is unclear. The CDR3 sequence is 13 residues long. V shed 4 bases and J shed 3 bases, with 9 bases lying between them. Written as DNA, the CDR3 is TGTGCCAGCAGTTATTGGGCGCACACTGAAGCTTTCTTT. Translating gives CASSYWAHTEAFF.

This clonotype was counted many times. This sequence joins TRBV28 and TRBJ2-5, with 9 bases fitting TRBD1. CDR1 and CDR2 (germline): MDHEN, SYDVKM. There are 14 residues in the CDR3. V shed 6 bases, J shed 5 bases, and the junction held 7 bases outside the gene matches. DNA for the CDR3: TGTGCCAGCAGACTAGACAGGGGGTGGGAGACCCAGTACTTC. It translates to CASRLDRGWETQYF. The full variable domain, rest sourced from reference TRBV28 and TRBJ2-5, is DVKVTQSSRYLVKRTGEKVFLECVQDMDHENMFWYRQDPGLGLRLIYFSYDVKMKEKGDIPEGYSVSREKKERFSLILESASTNQTSMYLCASRLDRGWETQYFGPGTRLLVL.

The chain recombines TRBV7-3 with TRBJ1-3, with TRBD1 identical over 8 bases. Germline values: CDR1 SGHTA, CDR2 FQGTGA. The CDR3 loop spans 16 amino acids. Trimming cost V 5 bases and J 4 bases; bases outside gene matches: 10. The DNA of the CDR3 is TGTGCCAGCAGCCCACAAGGACAGGGTCCCGGAAACACCATATATTTT. Translated, it gives CASSPQGQGPGNTIYF.

Ten or more counts support this clonotype. This chain connects TRBV6-5 to TRBJ2-2, with D possibly called TRBD1 or TRBD2 (5 bases each). The CDR3 covers 13 residues. Trimming cost V 4 bases and J 6 bases, with 9 bases left between them. Germline loops: CDR1 MNHEY, CDR2 SVGAGI. CDR3 bases: TGTGCCAGCAGTTCCAGAGGGGCCGGGGAGCTGTTTTTT. As protein: CASSSRGAGELFF.

This clonotype was seen at least ten times. This chain joins TRBV7-3 and TRBJ1-1; a possible D gene is TRBD1 (6 bases). V was cut by 5 bases and J by 7 bases, with 20 bases left in between. The CDR3 extends over 15 amino acids. Per the germline V gene, CDR1 is SGHTA and CDR2 is FQGTGA. The CDR3 region has the DNA TGTGCCAGCAGCCCGACGGCAGGGGACTCTGGTGAAGCTTTCTTT. Amino acids: CASSPTAGDSGEAFF.

The sample holds many counts of this clonotype. This rearrangement joins TRBV2 to TRBJ1-5, with 11 bases identical to TRBD1. Germline assignment: CDR1 SNHLY and CDR2 FYNNEI. The V and J ends lost 3 bases and 4 bases, in that order; junction bases with no gene match: 2. This CDR3 spans 15 amino acids. CDR3 nucleotides: TGTGCCAGCAGTGACTGGGACAGGGGGAATCAGCCCCAGCATTTT. Its translation: CASSDWDRGNQPQHF.

This clonotype occurred many times. The genes are TRBV12-3 or TRBV12-4 and TRBJ2-2; 10 nucleotides agree with TRBD1. The CDR3 has 15 residues. The junction had 7 bases not matched to a gene; V was cut back by 6 bases and J by 6 bases. The CDR3 region is CASRSPGTGAGELFF. CDR3 coding DNA: TGTGCCAGCAGGTCTCCTGGGACAGGGGCCGGGGAGCTGTTTTTT.

This clonotype was seen ten or more times. The chain has TRBV20-1 and TRBJ1-5; 11 bases map to TRBD1. Germline loops: CDR1 DFQATT, CDR2 SNEGSKA (reference sequence). Trimming took 6 bases from V and 6 from J; bases not matched to a gene: 7. This CDR3 is 14 amino acids long. CDR3 residues: CSALGQGAGQPQHF. CDR3 nucleotide sequence: TGCAGTGCGCTAGGACAGGGGGCAGGTCAGCCCCAGCATTTT.

This clonotype occurred many times. The CDR3 nucleotides read TGTGCCAGCAGAAATAGCGGCGTACTAGCCAAAAACATTCAGTACTTC. Translated, it gives CASRNSGVLAKNIQYF. The chain links TRBV6-2 or TRBV6-3 to TRBJ2-4; D perhaps matches TRBD2 (6 bases). The germline CDR1 and CDR2 sequences are MNHEY and SVGEGT. V dropped 6 bases and J dropped 0 bases, with 15 bases sitting between them. CDR3 length: 16 residues.

This clonotype was counted at least ten times. The chain couples TRBV4-1 to TRBJ1-2; no clear D gene. V was shortened by 0 bases and J by 6 bases, with 8 bases between the two germline ends. The CDR3 extends over 13 amino acids. CDR1 and CDR2 (germline): MGHRA, YSYEKL. The CDR3 is CASSQESGHGYTF. CDR3 nucleotide sequence: TGCGCCAGCAGCCAAGAATCGGGCCATGGCTACACCTTC.

There are many counts of this clonotype. The chain employs TRBV30 and TRBJ2-5; no definite D call. Trimming pared 4 bases from V and 2 bases from J, leaving 5 bases between. CDR1 and CDR2 from the germline V gene are GTSNPN and SVGIG (reference sequence). This CDR3 has 11 amino acids. Here the CDR3 DNA reads TGTGCCTGGACACTACAAGAGACCCAGTACTTC. Translating it yields CAWTLQETQYF.

This clonotype came up many times. The chain uses TRBV28 and TRBJ1-1, with D unresolved. Trimming removed 1 base from V and 0 bases from J, with 9 bases in between. Germline lookup yields CDR1 MDHEN and CDR2 SYDVKM. The length of the CDR3 is 15 residues. The CDR3 DNA follows: TGTGCCAGCAGTTTATCGGCACTACTGAACACTGAAGCTTTCTTT. Its protein product is CASSLSALLNTEAFF.

This clonotype was detected ten times or more. At one end the junction does not follow the germline gene, possibly because of a read error. V and J are TRBV7-9 and TRBJ2-7; TRBD1 might be the D (5 bases). Per germline, CDR1 SEHNR and CDR2 FQNEAQ (reference sequence). This CDR3 contains 14 residues. The CDR3 DNA reads as TGTGCCAGCGGGGCTTGGGGCAGCAACTACGAACAGTACTTC. This gives the protein CASGAWGSNYEQYF.

This clonotype has a count of ten or more. The chain couples TRBV12-3 or TRBV12-4 to TRBJ1-5; D remains ambiguous. CDR3 size: 14 residues. Between the trimmed V and J ends, which lost 5 bases and 4 bases, there was a span of 12 bases. DNA for the CDR3: TGTGCCAGCAGTCCTAATTTAGGGAATCAGCCCCAGCATTTT. Its protein is CASSPNLGNQPQHF.

At least ten counts were recorded for this clonotype. The chain has TRBV20-1 and TRBJ2-7, with a weak D call TRBD2 (6 bases). Germline CDR1 and CDR2: DFQATT and SNEGSKA (reference sequence). The CDR3 has 13 amino acids. The CDR3 here is CSVGGDRTYEQYF. In nucleotides, the CDR3 is TGCAGCGTTGGCGGGGACCGAACCTACGAGCAGTACTTC.

This clonotype came up many times. This chain connects TRBV20-1 to TRBJ2-4; the match to TRBD1 covers 9 bases. In germline, CDR1 is DFQATT, CDR2 SNEGSKA (reference sequence). The CDR3 is 11 amino acids. V shed 5 bases and J 11 bases; nucleotides not matched to a gene: 4. CDR3 DNA: TGCAGTGCTTTGGACAGGGGCCTTCAGTACTTC. This gives the protein CSALDRGLQYF.

This clonotype was detected ten times or more. The chain is built from TRBV28 and TRBJ2-7; possible D gene TRBD1, 6 bases. CDR1 and CDR2 (germline): MDHEN, SYDVKM. The CDR3 is 12 residues long. The V gene lost 4 bases and the J gene lost 6 bases, with 10 bases spanning the gap. The CDR3, as DNA: TGTGCCAGCAGTTCAGGGGCTCGCGAGCAGTACTTC. This sequence encodes CASSSGAREQYF.

This clonotype showed up many times. A junction end diverges from the germline sequence, so it may reflect a read error. The rearrangement links TRBV25-1 to TRBJ1-1; D possibly corresponds to TRBD1 (5 bases). Germline V CDR1 and CDR2: MGHDK, SYGVNS. The CDR3 is 12 residues long. The CDR3 DNA reads as TGTGCCAGCAGTGTTGTGGGACTGGGGATGAACTTT. This sequence encodes CASSVVGLGMNF.

There are many counts of this clonotype. The chain is built from TRBV7-9 and TRBJ1-1; 8 nucleotides line up with TRBD1. V lost 5 bases, J lost 4 bases, and 9 bases stayed unmatched. The CDR3 has 15 amino acids. Germline-derived CDR1 and CDR2 are SEHNR and FQNEAQ (reference sequence). The CDR3 DNA reads TGTGCCAGCAGCCTCGGACAGGGAATATTCACTGAAGCTTTCTTT. Amino acid sequence: CASSLGQGIFTEAFF.

The chain's CDR3 is CASKTGQGYEQYF. CDR3 bases: TGTGCCAGCAAGACGGGACAAGGCTACGAGCAGTACTTC. The rearrangement joins TRBV7-2 to TRBJ2-7; a possible D gene is TRBD1 (6 bases). The CDR3 covers 13 residues. The germline V gene encodes CDR1 SGHTA and CDR2 FQGNSA. The germline V and J ends were trimmed by 7 bases and 3 bases, with 13 bases remaining between them.

At least ten counts were recorded for this clonotype. The chain carries TRBV10-3 and TRBJ1-5, with D perhaps TRBD1 (6 bases). Trimming left V 5 bases short and J 6 bases short, with 14 bases between. Germline CDR1 is ENHRY and CDR2 is SYGVKD. The CDR3 spans 14 residues. Written as DNA, the CDR3 is TGTGCCATCAGTAAGGACAGAGGGGGTCAGCCCCAGCATTTT. It yields the protein CAISKDRGGQPQHF.

The V gene is TRBV7-9, the J gene TRBJ2-5, with D hard to call. The CDR3 contains 13 residues. Germline CDR1 is SEHNR and CDR2 is FQNEAQ (reference sequence). Trimming took off 5 bases at V and 5 bases at J, with 12 bases between the two ends. CDR3 bases: TGTGCCAGCAGCCGAGGACGTCCGGAGACCCAGTACTTC. Protein: CASSRGRPETQYF.

At least ten counts were recorded for this clonotype. V gene TRBV6-2 or TRBV6-3 combines with J gene TRBJ2-7; weak D call: TRBD2 (5 bases). The CDR3 covers 17 residues. The V gene's germline CDR1 is MNHEY and CDR2 SVGEGT. V lost 1 base to trimming and J lost 2 bases, with 18 bases between them. The CDR3 loop reads CASSYYVLAERPYEQYF. CDR3 nucleotide sequence: TGTGCCAGCAGTTACTACGTACTGGCAGAGCGGCCCTACGAGCAGTACTTC.

The V call is TRBV27, the J call TRBJ1-1; D gene uncertain. The ends were cut back, 1 base at V and 8 bases at J, with 8 bases in the middle. CDR1 is MNHEY, CDR2 SMNVEV, per germline (reference sequence). The CDR3 is made up of 12 amino acids. CDR3: CASSLLGREAFF. The CDR3 DNA is TGTGCCAGCAGTTTATTAGGGAGGGAAGCTTTCTTT.

This clonotype was picked up many times. V is TRBV7-2 and J is TRBJ2-7; D unclear. In germline, CDR1 is SGHTA, CDR2 FQGNSA. The V gene lost 1 base and the J gene lost 7 bases, with 8 bases spanning the gap. This CDR3 contains 12 residues. In DNA form, the CDR3 reads TGTGCCAGCAGCTTAGGGTTTCAGGAGCAGTACTTC. Its translation: CASSLGFQEQYF.

This clonotype showed up many times. CDR3 loop: CASPRGVLDTEAFF. The DNA of the CDR3 is TGTGCCTCGCCCCGGGGGGTTTTGGACACTGAAGCTTTCTTT. This chain connects TRBV30 to TRBJ1-1, with D perhaps matching TRBD1 (5 bases). Trimming pared 7 bases from V and 3 bases from J, leaving 18 bases between. This CDR3 is built from 14 residues. Germline V gene data show CDR1 as GTSNPN and CDR2 as SVGIG (reference sequence). The complete variable domain, with remaining parts taken from reference TRBV30 and TRBJ1-1, reads SQTIHQWPATLVQPVGSPLSLECTVEGTSNPNLYWYRQAAGRGLQLLFYSVGIGQISSEVPQNLSASRPQDRQFILSSKKLLLSDSGFYLCASPRGVLDTEAFFGQGTRLTVV.

This clonotype was recorded many times. V gene TRBV20-1 combines with J gene TRBJ2-5; perhaps TRBD1 as D (6 bases). The CDR3 loop spans 14 amino acids. V was cut by 6 bases and J by 3 bases, with 17 bases left in between. The V gene's germline CDR1 is DFQATT and CDR2 SNEGSKA (reference sequence). The CDR3, as DNA: TGCAGTGCCCCCGTGGGGGCCAGTGAAGAGACCCAGTACTTC. Protein product: CSAPVGASEETQYF.